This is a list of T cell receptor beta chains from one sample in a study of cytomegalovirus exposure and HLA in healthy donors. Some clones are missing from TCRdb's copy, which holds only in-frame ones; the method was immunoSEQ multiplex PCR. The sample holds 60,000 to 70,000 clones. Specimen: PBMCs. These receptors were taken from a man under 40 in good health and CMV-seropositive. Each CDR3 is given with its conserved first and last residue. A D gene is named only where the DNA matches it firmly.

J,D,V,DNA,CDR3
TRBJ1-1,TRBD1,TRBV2,TGTGCCAGCAGGGAGGACAGGGTCTCCTACACTGAAGCTTTCTTT,CASREDRVSYTEAFF
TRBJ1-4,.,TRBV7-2,TGTGCCAGCAGCTACAGGGATGGGAGTGAAAAACTGTTTTTT,CASSYRDGSEKLFF
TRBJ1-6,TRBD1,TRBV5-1,TGCGCCAGCAGCTTGGCTTCGGGACAGGGGCATAATTCACCCCTCCACTTT,CASSLASGQGHNSPLHF
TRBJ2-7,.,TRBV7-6,TGTGCCAGCAGCCTGACTAGAATGGACGAGCAGTACTTC,CASSLTRMDEQYF
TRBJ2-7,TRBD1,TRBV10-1,TGCGCCAGCAGTGACGGGACAGGGGCCTACGAGCAGTACTTC,CASSDGTGAYEQYF
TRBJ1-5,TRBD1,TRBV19,TGTGCCAGTAGTCTGGGTGGGGGACAGGGGGCTTCGAGCAATCAGCCCCAGCATTTT,CASSLGGGQGASSNQPQHF
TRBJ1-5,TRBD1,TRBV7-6,TGTGCCAGCAGCTTAGCGGCAGGGGGCTACCTTAGCAATCAGCCCCAGCATTTT,CASSLAAGGYLSNQPQHF
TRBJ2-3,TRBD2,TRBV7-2,TGTGCCAGCAGCAGAGGGACTAGCGGGGGCTGGTCCGCGCAGTATTTT,CASSRGTSGGWSAQYF
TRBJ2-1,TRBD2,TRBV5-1,TGCGCCAGCAGCTTGGCCCGAGCGGGACTATACAATGAGCAGTTCTTC,CASSLARAGLYNEQFF
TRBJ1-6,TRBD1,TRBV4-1,TGCGCCAGCAGCCAAGAGGACAGGGGGTGGAATTCACCCCTCCACTTT,CASSQEDRGWNSPLHF
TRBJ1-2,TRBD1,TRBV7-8,TGTGCCAGCAGCTGGGGGACAGGGGGTTCTTTCTATGGCTACACCTTC,CASSWGTGGSFYGYTF
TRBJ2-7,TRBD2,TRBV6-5,TGTGCCAGCAGTTACTTGGGACTAGCGGCCTACGAGCAGTACTTC,CASSYLGLAAYEQYF
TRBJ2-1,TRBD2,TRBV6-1,TGTGCCAGCAGTGGGCGACTAGCGGACTACAATGAGCAGTTCTTC,CASSGRLADYNEQFF
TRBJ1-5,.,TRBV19,TGTGCCAGTAGTCCAGGGGTTCAGCAGCCCCAGCATTTT,CASSPGVQQPQHF
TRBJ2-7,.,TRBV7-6,TGTGCCAGCAGCTTAGGGACAAATTACTACGAGCAGTACTTC,CASSLGTNYYEQYF
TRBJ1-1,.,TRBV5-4,TGTGCCAGCAGCACGCCGGGGGGCCAACTGAACACTGAAGCTTTCTTT,CASSTPGGQLNTEAFF
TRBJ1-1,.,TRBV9,TGTGCCAGCAGCGTAGGGACTATGGGGGAAGCTTTCTTT,CASSVGTMGEAFF
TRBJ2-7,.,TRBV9,TGTGCCAGCAGCCCAAGGGGAAGTCCGAGCTCCTACGAGCAGTACTTC,CASSPRGSPSSYEQYF
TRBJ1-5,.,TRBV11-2,TGTGCCAGCAGCGGGAGTTTCAATCAGCCCCAGCATTTT,CASSGSFNQPQHF
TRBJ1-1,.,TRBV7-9,TGTGCCAGCAGCCCGGGAGAATTGAACACTGAAGCTTTCTTT,CASSPGELNTEAFF
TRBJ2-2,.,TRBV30,TGTGCCTGGAGACGAGTAGGGAGCACCGGGGAGCTGTTTTTT,CAWRRVGSTGELFF
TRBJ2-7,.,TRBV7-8,TGTGCCAGCAGCTTAGAGGTCCCTAGCGCCTACGAGCAGTACTTC,CASSLEVPSAYEQYF
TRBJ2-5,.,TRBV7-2,TGTGCCAGCAGCTTAGGGGGGCCGAGGGAGACCCAGTACTTC,CASSLGGPRETQYF
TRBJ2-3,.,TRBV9,TGTGCCAGCAGCCATCCCCGGTGGACAGATACGCAGTATTTT,CASSHPRWTDTQYF
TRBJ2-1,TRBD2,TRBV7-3,TGTGCCAGCAGCTTGGGACTAGATAATGAGCAGTTCTTC,CASSLGLDNEQFF
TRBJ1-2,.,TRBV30,TGTGCCTGGAGTGTTAGGACATTCCACTATGGCTACACCTTC,CAWSVRTFHYGYTF
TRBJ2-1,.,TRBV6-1,TGTGCCAGCAGTGAATCGGTGGGAGAGTACAATGAGCAGTTCTTC,CASSESVGEYNEQFF
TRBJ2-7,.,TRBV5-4,TGTGCCAGCAGCTTCGGGGGTAGTCCCTACGAGCAGTACTTC,CASSFGGSPYEQYF
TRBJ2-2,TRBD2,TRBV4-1,TGCGCCAGCAGCCAAGATCCCTTAGCGGGGGTCCACACCGGGGAGCTGTTTTTT,CASSQDPLAGVHTGELFF
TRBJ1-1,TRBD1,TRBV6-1,TGTGCCAGCAGTGGAACAGGGGGCAGAACTGAAGCTTTCTTT,CASSGTGGRTEAFF
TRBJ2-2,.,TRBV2,TGTGCCAGCACCCAAACCAGGACCGGGGAGCTGTTTTTT,CASTQTRTGELFF
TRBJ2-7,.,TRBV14,TGTGCCAGCAGTCCGCTTGACGGAGTCTACGAGCAGTACTTC,CASSPLDGVYEQYF
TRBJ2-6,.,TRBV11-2,TGTGCCAGCACCCCGAGGGCTGGGGCCAACGTCCTGACTTTC,CASTPRAGANVLTF
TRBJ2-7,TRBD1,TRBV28,TGTGCCAGCAGTTGGACAGGGACCGGGATCGAGCAGTACTTC,CASSWTGTGIEQYF
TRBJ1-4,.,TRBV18,TGTGCCAGCTCACCATGGCCGGGAGGAAATGAAAAACTGTTTTTT,CASSPWPGGNEKLFF
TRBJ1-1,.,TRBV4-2,TGTGCCAGCAGCCAAGAAAAGGGGGTGGGCACTGAAGCTTTCTTT,CASSQEKGVGTEAFF
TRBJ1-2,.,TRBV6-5,TGTGCCAGCAGGCGGGGGGTAAGGGGCGGCTACACCTTC,CASRRGVRGGYTF
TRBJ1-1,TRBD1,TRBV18,TGTGCCAGCTCACCTGACGAAGGACAGGGGGCAATGAACACTGAAGCTTTCTTT,CASSPDEGQGAMNTEAFF
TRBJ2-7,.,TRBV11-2,TGTGCCAGCAGCCCCACTGTAGAGCAGTACTTC,CASSPTVEQYF
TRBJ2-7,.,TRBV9,TGTGCCAGCAGCGTAGGCGCAGGGCCCTACGAGCAGTACTTC,CASSVGAGPYEQYF
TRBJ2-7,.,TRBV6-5,TGTGCCAGCAGGGGGGGATCCTACGAGCAGTACTTC,CASRGGSYEQYF
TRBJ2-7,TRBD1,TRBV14,TGTGCCAGCAGCCAGGAATCGACAGGGGCCCCTTACGAGCAGTACTTC,CASSQESTGAPYEQYF
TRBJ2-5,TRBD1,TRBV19,TGTGCCAGTACTAAGACAGGGGACCAAGAGACCCAGTACTTC,CASTKTGDQETQYF